The 27 T cell receptor beta chains below all came from one sample that was sequenced in a study of Graves' ophthalmopathy and Graves' hyperthyroidism. RNA transcripts provided the template for amplifying TCR beta CDR3 regions. RT-PCR in the first round used HTBI primers; a second-round multiplex PCR followed. TCRdb itself ran the multiplex PCR reads through MiXCR, one entry per CDR3 protein. Of about 500,000 distinct CDR3 sequences listed, 13% to 15% are singletons. Sequencing was carried out using blood. Receptor source: a woman in her 30s with Graves' ophthalmopathy.

This clonotype was counted only a few times. DNA of the CDR3: TGTGCCTGGAGTCTCCCGGACAGGAGTAATTCACCCCTCCACTTT. It specifies CAWSLPDRSNSPLHF. The chain joins TRBV30 to TRBJ1-6, with 7 bases identical to TRBD1. The V gene's germline CDR1 is GTSNPN and CDR2 SVGIG (reference sequence). CDR3 length: 15 amino acids. V shed 2 bases, J shed 6 bases, and the junction held 7 bases outside the gene matches.

This clonotype has ten or more counts. This chain connects TRBV20-1 to TRBJ2-5, with 8 bases identical to TRBD2. The CDR3 runs to 14 residues. Per germline, CDR1 DFQATT and CDR2 SNEGSKA (reference sequence). The V and J ends lost 3 bases and 8 bases, in that order; junction bases with no gene match: 11. Written as DNA, the CDR3 is TGCAGTGCTAGTGCCAGCGGGGGTGTGGATACCCAGTACTTC. It yields the protein CSASASGGVDTQYF.

Many counts were recorded for this clonotype. This chain connects TRBV19 to TRBJ1-5, with D perhaps matching TRBD1 (5 bases). This CDR3 has 11 amino acids. Germline lookup yields CDR1 LNHDA and CDR2 SQIVND (reference sequence). V lost 2 bases and J lost 9, with 5 bases in between. The CDR3 DNA is TGTGCCAGTAGTATACAGGGGCCCCAGCATTTT. The encoded protein is CASSIQGPQHF.

This clonotype was seen at least ten times. This chain connects TRBV12-3 or TRBV12-4 to TRBJ1-6; 8 bases are shared with TRBD1. The CDR3 is 15 residues long. Trimming at V came to 5 bases and at J to 7 bases, leaving 7 bases not matched to a gene. As DNA, the CDR3 is TGTGCCAGCAGTAAGACAGGGGCGAACAATTCACCCCTCCACTTT. Its translation is CASSKTGANNSPLHF.

This clonotype was observed a few times. The CDR3, as DNA: TGTGCCAGCAGCGGAGCGGGGGGGGAGACCCAGTACTTC. Its protein is CASSGAGGETQYF. The rearrangement uses TRBV7-9 and TRBJ2-5; the match to TRBD2 covers 10 bases. CDR3 length equals 13 residues. Germline V gene lookup returns CDR1 SEHNR and CDR2 FQNEAQ (reference sequence). Germline trimming cut 5 bases from V and 5 bases from J; bases unmatched to any gene: 2. The whole variable domain, filled in from reference TRBV7-9 and TRBJ2-5, reads DTGVSQNPRHKITKRGQNVTFRCDPISEHNRLYWYRQTLGQGPEFLTYFQNEAQLEKSRLLSDRFSAERPKGSFSTLEIQRTEQGDSAMYLCASSGAGGETQYFGPGTRLLVL.

J is TRBJ1-4 and V is TRBV11-1, with 9 bases identical to TRBD1. Unmatched junction bases numbered 7, after V lost 5 bases and J lost 6 bases. CDR3 length: 15 residues. Germline lookup yields CDR1 SGHAT and CDR2 FQDESV (reference sequence). The CDR3 nucleotides are TGTGCCAGCAGCGTAGACAGGGGGGAGGATGAAAAACTGTTTTTT. This encodes CASSVDRGEDEKLFF.

This clonotype has more than one count but fewer than ten. The chain links TRBV6-1 to TRBJ1-5; 7 nucleotides match TRBD1. CDR1 and CDR2 from the germline V gene are MNHNS and SASEGT. The CDR3 loop spans 15 amino acids. J was trimmed by 5 bases and V by 4 bases; bases with no gene match: 8. This CDR3 reads CASSGSGQRYQPQHF. Here the CDR3 DNA reads TGTGCCAGCAGTGGGTCGGGACAGCGTTATCAGCCCCAGCATTTT.

This clonotype was observed many times. CDR3 bases: TGTGCCAGCAGTTTCGGGGGGCCGGGTCAGCCCCAGCATTTT. It translates to CASSFGGPGQPQHF. V is TRBV12-3 or TRBV12-4 and J is TRBJ1-5; possibly TRBD1 for D (6 bases). The V and J ends lost 3 bases and 6 bases respectively, with 12 bases between them. This CDR3 has 14 amino acids.

The table lists this clonotype with many counts. The chain uses TRBV13 and TRBJ1-1; D call uncertain. This CDR3 contains 15 residues. The V gene lost 5 bases and the J gene lost 1 base, with 14 bases spanning the gap. CDR1 and CDR2 (germline): PRHDT, FYEKMQ (reference sequence). The CDR3 reads CASSPLTGSNTEAFF. The DNA for the CDR3 is TGTGCCAGCAGCCCTTTGACCGGATCGAACACTGAAGCTTTCTTT.

In this sample, this clonotype turned up many times. The J gene is TRBJ1-1, the V gene TRBV19; no clear D. This CDR3 is built from 14 residues. The germline gives CDR1 LNHDA, CDR2 SQIVND (reference sequence). The V and J ends lost 7 bases and 3 bases respectively, with 15 bases between them. The CDR3 here is CASTSPGRDTEAFF. CDR3 coding DNA: TGTGCCAGTACCTCCCCGGGTCGGGACACTGAAGCTTTCTTT.

At least ten counts were recorded for this clonotype. The gene calls are TRBV10-3 and TRBJ1-1; D might be TRBD1 (5 bases). V dropped 0 bases and J dropped 5 bases, with 13 bases sitting between them. Germline-derived CDR1 and CDR2 are ENHRY and SYGVKD. This CDR3 has 15 residues. As DNA, the CDR3 is TGTGCCATCAGTGAGTCGGGGACTGGGGTAACTGAAGCTTTCTTT. Amino acid sequence: CAISESGTGVTEAFF.

Concerning this clonotype itself: A read error may be the cause here, since a much bigger clone is one base away. V is TRBV7-9 and J is TRBJ1-2; weak D call: TRBD1 (5 bases). Germline CDR1 is SEHNR and CDR2 is FQNEAQ (reference sequence). The CDR3 totals 12 residues. The CDR3 sequence is CASLRGQDGCTF. The CDR3 DNA follows: TGTGCCAGCCTCCGGGGCCAGGATGGCTGCACCTTC.

The chain links TRBV3-1 to TRBJ1-2; tentative D call: TRBD1 (6 bases). This CDR3 spans 16 amino acids. V was shortened by 0 bases and J by 7 bases, with 18 bases between the two germline ends. Germline lookup yields CDR1 LGHDT and CDR2 YNNKEL (reference sequence). In DNA form, the CDR3 reads TGTGCCAGCAGCCAAGATTTGGGGGGCCGGGGAGGTGGCTACACCTTC. Translation gives CASSQDLGGRGGGYTF.

This clonotype was observed many times. V is TRBV28 and J is TRBJ1-5, with 10 bases aligning to TRBD1. This CDR3 has 14 residues. The V gene end was trimmed by 6 bases and the J gene end by 4 bases; junction bases not matched to a gene: 3. Per the germline V gene, CDR1 is MDHEN and CDR2 is SYDVKM. CDR3 DNA sequence: TGTGCCAGCAGAAAGGGACAGGGGAATCAGCCCCAGCATTTT. Protein: CASRKGQGNQPQHF.

This clonotype was counted ten times or more. The chain employs TRBV28 and TRBJ1-1; 7 positions match TRBD1. V dropped 6 bases and J dropped 1; count of bases not matched to a gene: 8. The germline gives CDR1 MDHEN, CDR2 SYDVKM. The CDR3 runs to 15 residues. The CDR3 loop reads CASRRQGLGNTEAFF. The CDR3 DNA sequence: TGTGCCAGCAGACGACAGGGTCTTGGGAACACTGAAGCTTTCTTT.

This clonotype was seen many times. The chain's CDR3 is CATSDARTGNTEAFF. In nucleotides, the CDR3 is TGTGCCACCAGTGACGCTAGGACTGGGAACACTGAAGCTTTCTTT. The V and J genes are TRBV24-1 and TRBJ1-1; D is unclear. The CDR3 covers 15 residues. V was cut by 4 bases and J by 1 base, with 12 bases left in between. Looked up from germline, CDR1 is KGHDR and CDR2 is SFDVKD.

This clonotype has a count of ten or more. The chain combines TRBV12-3 or TRBV12-4 with TRBJ2-7; a possible D gene is TRBD2 (6 bases). The CDR3 covers 12 residues. Between the trimmed V and J ends, which lost 9 bases and 5 bases, there was a span of 14 bases. The CDR3 DNA is TGTGCCAGTGCGGGGAGTACCGACGAGCAGTACTTC. Its translation is CASAGSTDEQYF.

This clonotype was recorded many times. V is TRBV6-4 and J is TRBJ1-5; the match to TRBD1 covers 9 bases. The V segment lost 7 bases and the J segment 1 base; nucleotides outside the gene matches: 14. This CDR3 has 18 residues. Per germline, CDR1 MRHNA and CDR2 SNTAGT. Here the CDR3 DNA reads TGTGCCAGCACTAGTCCCGGGACAGGGATTGAGAGCAATCAGCCCCAGCATTTT. This codes for CASTSPGTGIESNQPQHF.

The gene calls are TRBV7-6 and TRBJ2-3; 10 nucleotides align to TRBD2. The CDR3 length is 15 residues. The junction had 2 bases not matched to a gene; V was cut back by 2 bases and J by 3 bases. Germline V CDR1 and CDR2: SGHVS, FNYEAQ. The CDR3, as DNA: TGTGCCAGCAGCTTAATAGCGGGGGGAACAGATACGCAGTATTTT. Translation: CASSLIAGGTDTQYF.

Ten or more counts support this clonotype. The rearrangement links TRBV20-1 to TRBJ2-7, with D possibly TRBD2 on 5 matching bases. The ends were cut back, 5 bases at V and 4 bases at J, with 18 bases in the middle. This CDR3 comprises 14 residues. Germline V gene lookup returns CDR1 DFQATT and CDR2 SNEGSKA (reference sequence). The CDR3 region is CSARRALIAYEQYF. CDR3 sequence (DNA): TGCAGTGCTCGGCGGGCCCTAATCGCGTACGAGCAGTACTTC.

This clonotype was detected many times. The J gene is TRBJ1-1, the V gene TRBV6-1; D gene unclear. The CDR3 has 14 amino acids. Germline V CDR1 and CDR2: MNHNS, SASEGT. V was clipped by 2 bases and J by 3 bases, with 10 bases between them. The CDR3 sequence is CASSESGSDTEAFF. CDR3 nucleotides: TGTGCCAGCAGTGAATCCGGTTCAGACACTGAAGCTTTCTTT.

This clonotype has a count of ten or more. The chain links TRBV20-1 to TRBJ1-1; possible D gene TRBD1, 5 bases. CDR3 length: 14 amino acids. Germline lookup yields CDR1 DFQATT and CDR2 SNEGSKA (reference sequence). The CDR3 region is CRPYPSRAVTEAFF. The CDR3 nucleotides are TGCAGGCCCTACCCCTCCAGGGCGGTCACTGAAGCTTTCTTT.

This clonotype was found many times. V gene TRBV28 combines with J gene TRBJ2-7; D is perhaps TRBD2 (6 bases). Germline CDR1 is MDHEN and CDR2 is SYDVKM. V lost 7 bases, J lost 6 bases, and 22 bases lay in between. The CDR3 has 15 amino acids. The CDR3 sequence: CASTLRTLMGGEQYF. The DNA of the CDR3 is TGTGCCAGCACCCTCCGGACTCTGATGGGGGGCGAGCAGTACTTC.

This clonotype has at least ten counts. CDR3 loop: CSAIAAGGGAEQYF. The CDR3 nucleotides read TGCAGTGCCATTGCGGCGGGCGGGGGAGCCGAGCAGTACTTC. V and J are TRBV20-1 and TRBJ2-7, with 7 bases that match TRBD2. CDR1 and CDR2 from the germline V gene are DFQATT and SNEGSKA (reference sequence). V lost 6 bases, J lost 6 bases, and 14 bases stayed unmatched. CDR3 length: 14 residues.

This clonotype was counted ten times or more. This chain uses TRBV6-1 with TRBJ2-5; D perhaps matches TRBD2 (6 bases). The V and J ends lost 7 bases and 2 bases respectively, with 11 bases between them. This CDR3 is 13 amino acids long. CDR1 is MNHNS, CDR2 SASEGT, per germline. The CDR3 region is CASMGGKQETQYF. The DNA for the CDR3 is TGTGCCAGCATGGGGGGTAAACAAGAGACCCAGTACTTC.

The table lists this clonotype with many counts. The rearrangement uses TRBV27 and TRBJ2-5, with TRBD2 as a possible D gene (6 bases). Germline values: CDR1 MNHEY, CDR2 SMNVEV (reference sequence). Trimming removed 7 bases at V and 7 bases at J, with 19 bases between. The length of the CDR3 is 14 residues. In DNA form, the CDR3 reads TGTGCCAGCATGGCGGGGCAGCAGCACGGGACCCAGTACTTC. Translated, it gives CASMAGQQHGTQYF.

In this sample, this clonotype turned up many times. The chain carries TRBV12-3 or TRBV12-4 and TRBJ1-2; perhaps TRBD1 as D (6 bases). CDR3 length: 14 residues. The V and J ends lost 5 bases and 8 bases respectively, with 18 bases between them. The CDR3 nucleotides read TGTGCCAGCAGTCCGCCGGAGAGGGGGAGCGGCTACACCTTC. As protein: CASSPPERGSGYTF.